The text below deals with one T cell receptor beta chain. Antigen unknown. CD4+ T cells specific for antigen were expanded with viral peptide pools by the ViraFEST assay before sequencing. Culture proceeded for 10 days, and CD4+ T cells were then isolated. All participants had two doses of either the BNT162b2 or mRNA-1273 vaccine. No vaccinee had earlier SARS-CoV-2 infection, and nucleocapsid antibodies were negative. Only in-frame clones appear in the TCRdb table, and some are missing; sequencing was by immunoSEQ multiplex PCR. In the table there are about 81,000 clones, about three quarters of which are singletons. These data originate in a study of vaccination effects on CD4 cells after COVID-19. The study's findings and limits: Common cold coronavirus cross-reactivity was shown by only 1 of 255 vaccine-induced clones in healthy vaccinees. Missing from the study were early post-infection timepoints, and its convalescent patients were few. Clones from infection and from vaccination both contracted markedly late after vaccination.

The CDR3 has 13 residues. V shed 0 bases and J shed 2 bases, with 4 bases lying between them. Germline V gene lookup returns CDR1 SGHRS and CDR2 YFSETQ. Sequences were derived from CD4+ T cells from PBMCs cultured with HCoV-OC43 spike peptides, sampled after COVID-19 vaccination. Described subset: HCoV-OC43 spike overlapping peptide pool stimulation. This chain connects TRBV5-1 to TRBJ2-3; D ambiguous. The sequence came from a human donor who received a COVID-19 vaccine. The CDR3: CASSLGLTDTQYF. DNA for the CDR3: TGCGCCAGCAGCTTGGGTCTCACAGATACGCAGTATTTT.